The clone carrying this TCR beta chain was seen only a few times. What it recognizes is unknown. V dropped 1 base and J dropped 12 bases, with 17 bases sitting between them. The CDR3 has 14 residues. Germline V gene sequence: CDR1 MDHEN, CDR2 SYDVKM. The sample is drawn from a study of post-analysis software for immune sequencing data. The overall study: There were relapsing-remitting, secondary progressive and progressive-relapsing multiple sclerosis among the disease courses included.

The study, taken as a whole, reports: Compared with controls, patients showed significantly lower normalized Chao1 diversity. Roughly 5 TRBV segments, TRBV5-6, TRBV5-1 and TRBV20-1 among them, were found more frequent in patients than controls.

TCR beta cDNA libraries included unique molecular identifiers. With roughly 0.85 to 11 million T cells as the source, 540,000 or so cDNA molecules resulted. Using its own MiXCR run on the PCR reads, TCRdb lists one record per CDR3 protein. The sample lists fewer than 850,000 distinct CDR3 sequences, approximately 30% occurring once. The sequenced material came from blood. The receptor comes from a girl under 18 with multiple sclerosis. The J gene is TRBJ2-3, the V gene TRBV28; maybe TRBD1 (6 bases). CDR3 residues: CASSLYPPTGTQYF. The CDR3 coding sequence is TGTGCCAGCAGTTTATATCCCCCGACAGGAACACAGTATTTT.